This TCR beta chain was identified in a study of beta chain features in type 1 diabetes. Across the study: Over all samples combined, over 85,000,000 sorted cells were examined.

Markers CD45RO/CCR7/CD25/CD127/CD95/CD27 served to sort CD4+ naive, central memory, regulatory and stem cell-like memory cells. The entirety of the isolated RNA underwent reverse transcription, so expressed TCRB transcripts were sequenced. Assay: immunoSEQ multiplex PCR; the TCRdb copy retains only in-frame clones and omits some. The repertoire holds roughly 500,000 clones, with 30% as singletons. The CDR3 has 16 amino acids. V lost 6 bases and J lost 2; bases outside the gene matches: 14. Looked up from germline, CDR1 is GTSNPN and CDR2 is SVGIG (reference sequence). This TCR was recovered from a man aged 18 to 30 in good health. The sequenced sample consisted of naive CD4+ T cells from blood. The rearrangement uses TRBV30 and TRBJ2-7; 9 positions agree with TRBD2. The CDR3 spells CACSSLSGSLPYEQYF. The CDR3 DNA is TGTGCCTGTTCCAGTCTTAGCGGGAGTCTACCCTACGAGCAGTACTTC.